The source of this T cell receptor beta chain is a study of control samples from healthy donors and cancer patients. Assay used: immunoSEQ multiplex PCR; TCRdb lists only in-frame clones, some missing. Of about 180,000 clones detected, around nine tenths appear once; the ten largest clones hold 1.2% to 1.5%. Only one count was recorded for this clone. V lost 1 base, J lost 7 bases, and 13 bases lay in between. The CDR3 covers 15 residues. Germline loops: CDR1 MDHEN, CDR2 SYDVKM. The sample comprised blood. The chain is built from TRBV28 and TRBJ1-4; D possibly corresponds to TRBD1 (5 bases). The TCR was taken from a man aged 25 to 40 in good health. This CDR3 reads CASSLSQGRSEKLFF. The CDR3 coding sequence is TGTGCCAGCAGTTTATCCCAGGGACGGAGTGAAAAACTGTTTTTT. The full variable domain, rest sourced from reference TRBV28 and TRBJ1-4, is DVKVTQSSRYLVKRTGEKVFLECVQDMDHENMFWYRQDPGLGLRLIYFSYDVKMKEKGDIPEGYSVSREKKERFSLILESASTNQTSMYLCASSLSQGRSEKLFFGSGTQLSVL.